This T cell receptor (beta chain) was sequenced in a study of control samples from healthy donors and cancer patients. Assay used: immunoSEQ multiplex PCR; TCRdb lists only in-frame clones, some missing. This table has some 190,000 clones, 91% appearing once. This clone has only one observation. The receptor's source is a man younger than 45 in good health. Material for sequencing was blood.

CDR3: CARRGAGGPDEQFF. The CDR3 region has the DNA TGCGCCCGCCGCGGGGCGGGGGGGCCGGATGAGCAGTTCTTC. The chain couples TRBV5-1 to TRBJ2-1, with 9 bases lining up with TRBD2. The germline V gene encodes CDR1 SGHRS and CDR2 YFSETQ. With 10 bases clipped from V and 8 bases from J, the junction kept 13 bases outside the gene matches. The CDR3 sequence is 14 residues long. The variable domain in full, with the rest retrieved from reference TRBV5-1 and TRBJ2-1, is KAGVTQTPRYLIKTRGQQVTLSCSPISGHRSVSWYQQTPGQGLQFLFEYFSETQRNKGNFPGRFSGRQFSNSRSEMNVSTLELGDSALYLCARRGAGGPDEQFFGPGTRLTVL.